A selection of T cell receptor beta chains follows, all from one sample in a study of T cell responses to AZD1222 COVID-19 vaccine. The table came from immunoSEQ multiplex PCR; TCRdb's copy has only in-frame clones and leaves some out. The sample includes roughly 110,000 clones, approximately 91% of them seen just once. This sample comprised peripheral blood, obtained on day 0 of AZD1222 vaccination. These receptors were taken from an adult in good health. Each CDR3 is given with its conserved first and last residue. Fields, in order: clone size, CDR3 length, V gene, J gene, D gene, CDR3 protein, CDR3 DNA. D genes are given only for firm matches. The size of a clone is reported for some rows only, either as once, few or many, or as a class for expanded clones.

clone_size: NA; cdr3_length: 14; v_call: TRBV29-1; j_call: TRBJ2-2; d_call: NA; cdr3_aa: CSVLAGGTTGELFF; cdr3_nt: TGCAGCGTTCTGGCAGGGGGGACCACCGGGGAGCTGTTTTTT
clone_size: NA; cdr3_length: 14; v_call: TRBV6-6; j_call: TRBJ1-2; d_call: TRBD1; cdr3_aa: CASRNSDRGYGYTF; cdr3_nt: TGTGCCAGCAGAAACTCGGACAGGGGATATGGCTACACCTTC
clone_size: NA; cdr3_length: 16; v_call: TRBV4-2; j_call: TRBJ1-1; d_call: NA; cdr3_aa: CASSHPRTDGNTEAFF; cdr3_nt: TGTGCCAGCAGCCACCCTCGAACCGACGGAAACACTGAAGCTTTCTTT
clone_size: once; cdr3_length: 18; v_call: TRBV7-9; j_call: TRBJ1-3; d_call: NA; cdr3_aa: CASSLGIVGKRHGNTIYF; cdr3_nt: TGTGCCAGCAGCTTAGGGATCGTCGGGAAACGTCATGGAAACACCATATATTTT
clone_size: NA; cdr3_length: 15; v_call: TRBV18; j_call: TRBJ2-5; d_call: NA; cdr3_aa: CASSPLSRERETQYF; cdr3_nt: TGTGCCAGCTCACCACTCTCGCGGGAAAGGGAGACCCAGTACTTC
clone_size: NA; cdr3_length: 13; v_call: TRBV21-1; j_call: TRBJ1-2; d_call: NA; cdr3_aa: CASTGDKNYGYTF; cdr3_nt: TGTGCCAGCACCGGGGACAAAAACTATGGCTACACCTTC
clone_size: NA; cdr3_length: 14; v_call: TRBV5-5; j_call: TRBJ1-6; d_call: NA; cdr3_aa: CASSLAGVNSPLHF; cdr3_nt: TGTGCCAGCAGCTTGGCAGGGGTAAATTCACCCCTCCACTTT
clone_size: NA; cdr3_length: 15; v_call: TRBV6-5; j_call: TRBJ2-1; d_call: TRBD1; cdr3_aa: CASSQDRGPYNEQFF; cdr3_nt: TGTGCCAGCAGTCAGGACAGGGGGCCCTACAATGAGCAGTTCTTC
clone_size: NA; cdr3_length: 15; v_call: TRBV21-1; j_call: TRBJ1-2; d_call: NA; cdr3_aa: CASRNRDPTNYGYTF; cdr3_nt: TGTGCCAGCAGGAATAGGGACCCTACTAACTATGGCTACACCTTC
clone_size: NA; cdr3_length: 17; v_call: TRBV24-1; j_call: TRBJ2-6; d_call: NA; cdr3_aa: CATSDAGQISGANVLTF; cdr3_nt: TGTGCCACCAGTGATGCCGGACAGATCTCTGGGGCCAACGTCCTGACTTTC
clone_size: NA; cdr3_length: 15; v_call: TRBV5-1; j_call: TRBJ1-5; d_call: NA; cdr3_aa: CASSLEGIDNQPQHF; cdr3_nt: TGCGCCAGCAGCTTGGAAGGGATTGACAATCAGCCCCAGCATTTT
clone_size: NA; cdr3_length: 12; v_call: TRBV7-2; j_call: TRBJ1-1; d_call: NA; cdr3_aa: CASTTGFTEAFF; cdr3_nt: TGTGCCAGCACCACAGGGTTCACTGAAGCTTTCTTT
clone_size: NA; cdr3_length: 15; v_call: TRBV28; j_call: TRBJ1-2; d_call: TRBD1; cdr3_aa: CASSPTGASNYGYTF; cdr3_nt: TGTGCCAGCAGTCCGACAGGGGCCTCTAACTATGGCTACACCTTC
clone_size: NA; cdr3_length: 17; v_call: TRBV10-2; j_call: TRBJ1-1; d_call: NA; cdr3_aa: CASSESPRASINSEAFF; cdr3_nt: TGCGCCAGCAGTGAGTCGCCCAGGGCCTCCATAAACTCTGAAGCTTTCTTT
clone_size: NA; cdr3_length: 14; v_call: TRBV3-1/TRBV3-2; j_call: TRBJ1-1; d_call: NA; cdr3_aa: CASSQGGVWTEAFF; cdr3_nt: TGTGCCAGCAGCCAAGGCGGGGTATGGACTGAAGCTTTCTTT
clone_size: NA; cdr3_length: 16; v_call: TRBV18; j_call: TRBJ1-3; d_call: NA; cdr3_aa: CASSSRAPFSGNTIYF; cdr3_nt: TGTGCCAGCTCATCCAGGGCCCCATTCTCTGGAAACACCATATATTTT
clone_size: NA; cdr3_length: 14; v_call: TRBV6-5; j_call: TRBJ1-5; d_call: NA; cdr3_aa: CASRDGERNQPQHF; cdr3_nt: TGTGCCAGCAGAGACGGCGAACGTAATCAGCCCCAGCATTTT
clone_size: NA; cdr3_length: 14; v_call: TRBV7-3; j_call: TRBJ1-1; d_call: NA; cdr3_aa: CASSLNGGRTEAFF; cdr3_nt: TGTGCCAGCAGCTTAAATGGGGGTCGGACTGAAGCTTTCTTT
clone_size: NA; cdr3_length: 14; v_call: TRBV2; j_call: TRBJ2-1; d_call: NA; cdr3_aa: CASRGELWYNEQFF; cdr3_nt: TGTGCCAGCAGAGGGGAACTCTGGTACAATGAGCAGTTCTTC
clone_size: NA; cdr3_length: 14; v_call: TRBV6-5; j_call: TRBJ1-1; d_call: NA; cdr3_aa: CASRPGHLIAEAFF; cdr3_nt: TGTGCCAGCAGACCGGGACACCTCATAGCTGAAGCTTTCTTT
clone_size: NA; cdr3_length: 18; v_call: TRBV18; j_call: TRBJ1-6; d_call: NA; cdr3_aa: CASSRTTQAQGSNSPLHF; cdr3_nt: TGTGCCAGCTCACGCACCACCCAGGCACAGGGTAGTAATTCACCCCTCCACTTT
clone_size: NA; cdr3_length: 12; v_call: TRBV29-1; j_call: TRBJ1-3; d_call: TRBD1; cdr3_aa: CSATGGINTIYF; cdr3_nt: TGCAGCGCGACAGGGGGCATAAACACCATATATTTT
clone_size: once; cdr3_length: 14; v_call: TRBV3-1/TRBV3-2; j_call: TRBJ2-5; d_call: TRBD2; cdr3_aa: CASSPSGGGETQYF; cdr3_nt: TGTGCCAGCAGCCCGAGCGGGGGCGGTGAGACCCAGTACTTC
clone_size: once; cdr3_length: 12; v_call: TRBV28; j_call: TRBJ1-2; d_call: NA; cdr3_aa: CASSFRGVGYTF; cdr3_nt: TGTGCCAGCAGTTTCAGGGGTGTTGGCTACACCTTC
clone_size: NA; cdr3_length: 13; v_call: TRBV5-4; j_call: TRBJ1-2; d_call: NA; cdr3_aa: CASSLDLGGGYTF; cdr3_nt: TGTGCCAGCAGCTTGGATCTAGGGGGGGGCTACACCTTC
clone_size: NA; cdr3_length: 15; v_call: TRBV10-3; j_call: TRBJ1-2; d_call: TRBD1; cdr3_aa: CAISATGQPTYGYTF; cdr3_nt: TGTGCCATCAGTGCAACGGGACAGCCCACCTATGGCTACACCTTC
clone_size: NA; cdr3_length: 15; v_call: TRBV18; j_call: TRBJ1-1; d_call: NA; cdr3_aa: CASSPQDRVNTEAFF; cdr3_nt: TGTGCCAGCTCACCACAGGACAGAGTGAACACTGAAGCTTTCTTT
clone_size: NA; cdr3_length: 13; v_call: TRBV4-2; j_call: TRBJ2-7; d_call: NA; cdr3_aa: CASSQTSTYEQYF; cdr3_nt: TGTGCCAGCAGCCAGACCTCTACCTACGAGCAGTACTTC
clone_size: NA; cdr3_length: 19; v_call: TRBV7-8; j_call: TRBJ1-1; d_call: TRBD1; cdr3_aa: CASSLSFSRQGLMNTEAFF; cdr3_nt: TGTGCCAGCAGCTTATCCTTCTCAAGACAGGGCCTTATGAACACTGAAGCTTTCTTT
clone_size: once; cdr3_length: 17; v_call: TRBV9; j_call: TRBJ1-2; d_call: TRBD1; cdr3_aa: CASSDGQGKLKLNGYTF; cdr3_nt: TGTGCCAGCAGCGATGGACAGGGTAAATTGAAACTAAATGGCTACACCTTC
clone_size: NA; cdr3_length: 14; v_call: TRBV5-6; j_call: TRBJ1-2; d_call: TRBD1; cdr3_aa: CASSLEQGRYGYTF; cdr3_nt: TGTGCCAGCAGCTTGGAACAGGGGAGATATGGCTACACCTTC
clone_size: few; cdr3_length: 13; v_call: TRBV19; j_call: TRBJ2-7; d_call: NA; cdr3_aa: CAASAGPTYEQYF; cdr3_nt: TGTGCTGCCTCGGCGGGGCCGACCTACGAGCAGTACTTC
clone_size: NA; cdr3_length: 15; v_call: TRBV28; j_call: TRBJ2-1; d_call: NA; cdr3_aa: CASTLGGGPYNEQFF; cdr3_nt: TGTGCCAGCACCCTTGGGGGCGGACCTTACAATGAGCAGTTCTTC
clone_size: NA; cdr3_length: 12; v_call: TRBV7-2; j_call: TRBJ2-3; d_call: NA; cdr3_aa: CASSYGRDTQYF; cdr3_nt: TGTGCCAGCAGCTACGGGCGAGATACGCAGTATTTT
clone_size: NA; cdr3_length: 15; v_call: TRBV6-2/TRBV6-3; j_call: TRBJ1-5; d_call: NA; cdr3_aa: CASSYSGPNNQPQHF; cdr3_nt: TGTGCCAGCAGTTACTCAGGACCTAATAATCAGCCCCAGCATTTT
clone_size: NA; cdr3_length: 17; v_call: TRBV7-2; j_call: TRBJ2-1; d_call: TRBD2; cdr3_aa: CASSLEGSSGLYNEQFF; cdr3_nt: TGTGCCAGCAGCTTAGAAGGTTCTAGCGGGCTCTACAATGAGCAGTTCTTC
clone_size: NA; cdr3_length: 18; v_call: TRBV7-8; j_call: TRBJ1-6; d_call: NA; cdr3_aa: CASSLDLPGGALRSPLHF; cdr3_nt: TGTGCCAGCAGCTTAGATCTGCCCGGGGGCGCCCTCCGGTCACCCCTCCACTTT
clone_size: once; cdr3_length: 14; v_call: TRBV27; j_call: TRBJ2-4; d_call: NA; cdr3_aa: CASSLAGAKNIQYF; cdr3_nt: TGTGCCAGCAGTTTAGCGGGAGCCAAAAACATTCAGTACTTC
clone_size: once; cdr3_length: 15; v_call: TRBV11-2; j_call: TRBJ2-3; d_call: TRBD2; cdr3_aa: CASSPRGAETDTQYF; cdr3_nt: TGTGCCAGCAGCCCGCGGGGGGCCGAAACAGATACGCAGTATTTT
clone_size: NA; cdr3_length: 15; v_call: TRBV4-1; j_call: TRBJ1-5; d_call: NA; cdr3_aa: CASSQGGAYGQPQHF; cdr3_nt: TGCGCCAGCAGCCAAGGCGGGGCGTATGGTCAGCCCCAGCATTTT
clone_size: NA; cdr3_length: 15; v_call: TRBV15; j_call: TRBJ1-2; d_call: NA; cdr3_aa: CATSRGGADGHGYTF; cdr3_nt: TGTGCCACCAGCAGAGGCGGGGCAGACGGACATGGCTACACCTTC
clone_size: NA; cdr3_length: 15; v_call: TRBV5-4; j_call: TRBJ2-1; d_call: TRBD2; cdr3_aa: CASSRPSGGESEQFF; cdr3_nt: TGTGCCAGCAGCCGACCGAGCGGGGGGGAAAGTGAGCAGTTCTTC
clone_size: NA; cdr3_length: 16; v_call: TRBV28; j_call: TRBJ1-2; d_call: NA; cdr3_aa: CASSLIGSRGNYGYTF; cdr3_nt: TGTGCCAGCAGTTTAATAGGCTCCAGGGGCAACTATGGCTACACCTTC
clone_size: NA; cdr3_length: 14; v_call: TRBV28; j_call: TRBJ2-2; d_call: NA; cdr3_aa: CASRVGEVTGELFF; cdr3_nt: TGTGCCAGCAGGGTCGGGGAGGTCACCGGGGAGCTGTTTTTT
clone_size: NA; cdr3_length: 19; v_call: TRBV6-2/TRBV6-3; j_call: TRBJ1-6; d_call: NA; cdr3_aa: CASRPFYRPQTSYNSPLHF; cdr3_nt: TGTGCCAGCAGACCTTTTTACCGCCCTCAGACCTCCTATAATTCACCCCTCCACTTT
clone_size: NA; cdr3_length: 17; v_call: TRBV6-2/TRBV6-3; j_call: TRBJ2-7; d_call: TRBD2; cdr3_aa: CASSYPRGQAGAVKQYF; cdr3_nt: TGTGCCAGCAGTTACCCTAGGGGTCAAGCGGGAGCTGTGAAGCAGTACTTC
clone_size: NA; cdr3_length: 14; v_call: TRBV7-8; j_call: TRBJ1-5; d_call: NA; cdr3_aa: CASSPDSSNQPQHF; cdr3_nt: TGTGCCAGCAGCCCGGACAGTAGCAATCAGCCCCAGCATTTT
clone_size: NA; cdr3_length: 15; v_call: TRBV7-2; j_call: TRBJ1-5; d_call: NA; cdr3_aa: CASRTLSHSNQPQHF; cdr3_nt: TGTGCCAGCAGGACGTTATCGCATAGCAATCAGCCCCAGCATTTT
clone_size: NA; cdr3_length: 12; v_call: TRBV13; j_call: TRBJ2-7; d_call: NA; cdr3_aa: CASSLSPREQYF; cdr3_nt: TGTGCCAGCAGCTTAAGTCCTCGCGAGCAGTACTTC
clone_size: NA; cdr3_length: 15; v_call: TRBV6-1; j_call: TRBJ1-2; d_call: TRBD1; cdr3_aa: CASSEAPSGTGVDTF; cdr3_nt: TGTGCCAGCAGTGAAGCCCCCTCAGGGACAGGAGTGGATACCTTC
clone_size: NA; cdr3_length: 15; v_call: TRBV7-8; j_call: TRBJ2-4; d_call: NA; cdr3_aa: CASSLKGWFRDIQYF; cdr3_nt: TGTGCCAGCAGCTTAAAAGGATGGTTTAGGGACATTCAGTACTTC
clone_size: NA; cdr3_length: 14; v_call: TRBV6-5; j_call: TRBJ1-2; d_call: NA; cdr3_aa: CASRKTGTHDGYTF; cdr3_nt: TGTGCCAGCAGAAAAACCGGGACTCATGATGGCTACACCTTC